A selection of T cell receptor beta chains follows, all from one sample in a study of T cell repertoires in aging, cancer and after chemotherapy. TCRdb itself ran the multiplex PCR reads through MiXCR, one entry per CDR3 protein. The sample holds fewer than 4,500 distinct CDR3 sequences; about 30% are singletons and the top ten take about 4%. The specimen sequenced was blood. The receptors originated from a human donor with a solid tumor. Each CDR3 is given with its conserved first and last residue. The D gene is left open where the match is weak. The size entry is marked missing in some rows and otherwise reads once, few, many or a size class.

v_call	clone_size	d_call	j_call	cdr3_nt	cdr3_aa
TRBV6-2/TRBV6-3	few	NA	TRBJ2-3	TGTGCCAGCAGTTACTCGACTGTTCCAGATACGCAGTATTTT	CASSYSTVPDTQYF
TRBV5-1	NA	NA	TRBJ2-7	TGCGCCAGCAGCTCGGACTGGGGTAACGAGCAGTACTTC	CASSSDWGNEQYF
TRBV15	NA	TRBD2	TRBJ2-7	TGTGCCACCAGCACTGAGACTAGCGGGGGATCAGACCACGAGCAGTACTTC	CATSTETSGGSDHEQYF
TRBV20-1	NA	TRBD1	TRBJ2-5	TGCAGTGCCTCCGGACCCGGGACAGGGAGGGTAGAGACCCAGTACTTC	CSASGPGTGRVETQYF
TRBV5-4	few	TRBD2	TRBJ2-2	TGTGCCAGCAGCCCGGGACTAGCGGGGGGCATCGGGGAGCTGTTTTTT	CASSPGLAGGIGELFF
TRBV6-6	NA	NA	TRBJ1-1	TGTGCCAGCCGTGAGGCGCTGGGCACTGAAGCTTTCTTT	CASREALGTEAFF
TRBV27	few	TRBD2	TRBJ2-2	TGTGCCAGCAGTTTTAGCGGGGGAGCCGCCGGGGAGCTGTTTTTT	CASSFSGGAAGELFF
TRBV10-3	few	NA	TRBJ2-7	TGTGCCATCTCTCCAGCAGCCTCCTACGAGCAGTACTTC	CAISPAASYEQYF
TRBV19	NA	NA	TRBJ1-2	TGTGCCAGTAGTGACAGGCTACGCTATGGCTACACCTTC	CASSDRLRYGYTF
TRBV11-2	few	TRBD2	TRBJ2-1	TGTGCCAGCAGCGTTGGACTAGCGGACTACAATGAGCAGTTCTTC	CASSVGLADYNEQFF
TRBV6-5	medium-sized	NA	TRBJ2-2	TGTGCCAGCAGTATCCAGGGACTCACCGGGGAGCTGTTTTTT	CASSIQGLTGELFF
TRBV20-1	few	NA	TRBJ2-5	TGCAGTGCTAGTAAGGGGGAGACCCAGTACTTC	CSASKGETQYF
TRBV20-1	few	NA	TRBJ2-7	TGCAGTGCTAGAGGGACGGTGAGCTCCTACGAGCAGTACTTC	CSARGTVSSYEQYF
TRBV29-1	medium-sized	NA	TRBJ1-1	TGCAGCGTTGCGTCTTTACCCGGCGGCACTGAAGCTTTCTTT	CSVASLPGGTEAFF
TRBV15	NA	NA	TRBJ2-4	TGTGCCACCAGCAGAGATGCGGCGGACAACATTCAGTACTTC	CATSRDAADNIQYF
TRBV30	large	NA	TRBJ2-7	TGTGCCTGGAGTGTACTTGGGGGACGTTACGAGCAGTACTTC	CAWSVLGGRYEQYF
TRBV19	NA	NA	TRBJ2-3	TGTGCCAGTAGCCTTGTGACATCTAGCACAGATACGCAGTATTTT	CASSLVTSSTDTQYF
TRBV5-6	few	TRBD1	TRBJ1-2	TGTGCCAGCAGCTTGGAGAGACAGGGGGCTTCCTATGGCTACACCTTC	CASSLERQGASYGYTF
TRBV20-1	few	NA	TRBJ1-1	TGCAGTGCTAGGGGCCGAAAGAACACTGAAGCTTTCTTT	CSARGRKNTEAFF
TRBV5-4	NA	TRBD2	TRBJ2-3	TGTGCCAGCAGCTTTAGCGGGACTAGCACAGATACGCAGTATTTT	CASSFSGTSTDTQYF
TRBV19	NA	TRBD1	TRBJ2-5	TGTGCCAGTAGTATAGTCCCGGGACAGTTCCAAGAGACCCAGTACTTC	CASSIVPGQFQETQYF
TRBV27	NA	NA	TRBJ1-5	TGTGCCAGCAGTTTTGGAGTCTCTAGCAATCAGCCCCAGCATTTT	CASSFGVSSNQPQHF
TRBV29-1	large	NA	TRBJ2-7	TGCAGCGTTGGAGGTCAGGAACCCTACGAGCAGTACTTC	CSVGGQEPYEQYF
TRBV20-1	NA	NA	TRBJ1-4	TGCAGTGCTAGAGATCTGAGAAGTCCTAATGAAAAACTGTTTTTT	CSARDLRSPNEKLFF
TRBV30	medium-sized	NA	TRBJ2-7	TGTGCCTGGAAGACAGACTACGAGCAGTACTTC	CAWKTDYEQYF
TRBV19	NA	TRBD1	TRBJ1-5	TGTGCCAGTAGTGCAACAGGGGGCAATCAGCCCCAGCATTTT	CASSATGGNQPQHF
TRBV6-5	medium-sized	NA	TRBJ2-7	TGTGCCAGCAGCCGATTTCGGAGGGGGCGAACCTACGAGCAGTACTTC	CASSRFRRGRTYEQYF
TRBV7-2	few	TRBD2	TRBJ2-7	TGTGCCAGCAGCTTAGAAGGCGGGGGGCGGTGGGAGCAGTACTTC	CASSLEGGGRWEQYF
TRBV20-1	few	NA	TRBJ2-1	TGCAGTGCACGGACTACCTTCAATGAGCAGTTCTTC	CSARTTFNEQFF
TRBV20-1	NA	TRBD2	TRBJ2-1	TGCAGTGCTCGTCAACTAGCGGGGGGCTCCTACAATGAGCAGTTCTTC	CSARQLAGGSYNEQFF
TRBV28	NA	TRBD1	TRBJ1-2	TGTGCCAGCAGTCAAGGACAGGGGAAAGGCTACACCTTC	CASSQGQGKGYTF
TRBV7-2	NA	NA	TRBJ2-7	TGTGCCAGCAGCTTAGCGAGAGGATCCAATATTTACGAGCAGTACTTC	CASSLARGSNIYEQYF
TRBV7-2	medium-sized	NA	TRBJ1-5	TGTGCCAGCAGCTTAGAGTTATCAGGGGCTCAGCCCCAGCATTTT	CASSLELSGAQPQHF
TRBV10-3	few	TRBD1	TRBJ2-3	TGTGCCATCAACGGACAGGGGACAGATACGCAGTATTTT	CAINGQGTDTQYF
TRBV6-6	NA	TRBD2	TRBJ2-3	TGTGCCAGCAGTACCGGGACTAGCGGGACCATGGGGACAGATACGCAGTATTTT	CASSTGTSGTMGTDTQYF
TRBV15	medium-sized	NA	TRBJ1-4	TGTGCCACGGACCATGGCGCCTACGAAAAACTGTTTTTT	CATDHGAYEKLFF
TRBV19	NA	NA	TRBJ2-1	TGTGCCAGTAGGGCGGGAAACAATGAGCAGTTCTTC	CASRAGNNEQFF
TRBV12-3/TRBV12-4	NA	NA	TRBJ2-2	TGTGCCAGCAGTGCACAGGGTTGGACCGGGGAGCTGTTTTTT	CASSAQGWTGELFF
TRBV19	NA	NA	TRBJ1-1	TGTGCCAGTAGTTCCTTAGGGGACACTGAAGCTTTCTTT	CASSSLGDTEAFF
TRBV19	few	NA	TRBJ1-3	TGTGCCAGTAGTATCCCCGGAAACACCATATATTTT	CASSIPGNTIYF
TRBV10-3	few	TRBD1	TRBJ2-1	TGTGCCATCAGCCCGGACAGGGGGTTTGGCAATGAGCAGTTCTTC	CAISPDRGFGNEQFF
TRBV12-3/TRBV12-4	NA	TRBD2	TRBJ2-1	TGTGCCAGCAGTCCCTCGCTAGCGGGATTTAACAATGAGCAGTTCTTC	CASSPSLAGFNNEQFF
TRBV24-1	few	NA	TRBJ2-1	TGTGCCACCAGTGATTCTGGCGGGAACAATGAGCAGTTCTTC	CATSDSGGNNEQFF
TRBV7-2	few	TRBD1	TRBJ2-3	TGTGCCAGCAGCCTACAAGACAGGGGATGGGGCACAGATACGCAGTATTTT	CASSLQDRGWGTDTQYF
TRBV7-9	NA	NA	TRBJ1-1	TGTGCCAGCAGCCCGCCCCGTAACACTGAAGCTTTCTTT	CASSPPRNTEAFF
TRBV6-4	few	NA	TRBJ2-2	TGTGCCAGCAGTGAAGAAGGGAGCACCGGGGAGCTGTTTTTT	CASSEEGSTGELFF
TRBV7-9	few	TRBD2	TRBJ2-5	TGTGCCAGCCTGCTAGCGGGAGAGGAGACCCAGTACTTC	CASLLAGEETQYF
TRBV10-3	NA	TRBD1	TRBJ2-7	TGTGCCATCAGTGAGTGGACAGGGGGAGGAGGGGGTGAGCAGTACTTC	CAISEWTGGGGGEQYF
TRBV5-1	NA	NA	TRBJ2-7	TGCGCCAGCAGCTTGTTGGGGGCGACTCCCGAGCAGTACTTC	CASSLLGATPEQYF
TRBV6-2/TRBV6-3	NA	TRBD2	TRBJ2-3	TGTGCCAGCAGTTTGACTAGCGGGAGCACAGATACGCAGTATTTT	CASSLTSGSTDTQYF
TRBV24-1	NA	NA	TRBJ2-1	TGTGCCACCAGTGAGATTGCCGGGACACGCTCCTACAATGAGCAGTTCTTC	CATSEIAGTRSYNEQFF
TRBV11-2	medium-sized	NA	TRBJ2-3	TGTGCCAGCAGCATCTGGACAGATACGCAGTATTTT	CASSIWTDTQYF
TRBV15	few	NA	TRBJ2-1	TGTGCCACCAGCAGAGAAAACAGGGCGGCCAATGAGCAGTTCTTC	CATSRENRAANEQFF
TRBV10-3	few	NA	TRBJ1-2	TGTGCCATCTCTGGTGGTTCTTCAATCGGCTACACCTTC	CAISGGSSIGYTF
TRBV6-5	medium-sized	TRBD1	TRBJ1-1	TGTGCCAGCACCATAGACAGGGGGCGGCTAGTCACTGAAGCTTTCTTT	CASTIDRGRLVTEAFF
TRBV20-1	NA	NA	TRBJ1-1	TGCAGTGCTAGTCGAGGGCAGGGCACTGAAGCTTTCTTT	CSASRGQGTEAFF
TRBV7-9	few	NA	TRBJ1-1	TGTGCCAGCAGCTTCGGGAACACTGAAGCTTTCTTT	CASSFGNTEAFF
TRBV30	few	TRBD1	TRBJ1-1	TGTGCCTGGATTTCGGGGGACAGGGGGGTCACTGAAGCTTTCTTT	CAWISGDRGVTEAFF